The clone carrying this T cell receptor beta chain appeared a single time. Patients at the Seattle site were enrolled during active infection and followed longitudinally. The data belong to a study of blood T cell repertoires in COVID-19. Study-wide background: Specimens from acute and convalescent COVID-19 originated in the United States, Italy and Spain. PBMCs, B-cell-depleted T cells, or T cells provided the cDNA or gDNA that made up the material.

Authors' data handling: Reference gene primers were amplified, and this amplification served to estimate nucleated cell counts. Assay used: immunoSEQ multiplex PCR; TCRdb lists only in-frame clones, some missing. The V and J calls and clone size come from that table; D and trimming were worked out from the DNA. Of hundreds of thousands of clones in the sample, about nine tenths were seen once. The CDR3 contains 15 residues. CDR1 is MNHEY and CDR2 is SVGAGI in the germline V gene. Germline trimming cut 6 bases from V and 6 bases from J; bases unmatched to any gene: 13. The J gene is TRBJ2-7, the V gene TRBV6-5; 8 bases map to TRBD1. The source material was peripheral blood. This receptor was identified in a woman under 40 with COVID-19, enrolled during active disease. The CDR3 region has the DNA TGTGCCAGCAGGACTTGGACAGGGCACCGCGGCGAGCAGTACTTC. Translation: CASRTWTGHRGEQYF.